A single sample is the source of the 17 T cell receptor beta chains below, sequenced in a study of shared clonotypes between healthy human individuals. Method: immunoSEQ multiplex PCR; TCRdb's copy keeps in-frame clones and lacks some. Of 950,000 to 1,300,000 clones in the sample, 65% to 75% were seen once. The sample comprised memory CD4+ T cells sorted from blood. Sample subset: CD45RA-negative fraction. The receptors here all came from a young man in good health.

V usage is TRBV7-2 and J usage is TRBJ1-1; 9 nucleotides align to TRBD1. V lost 6 bases and J lost 4; bases outside the gene matches: 12. There are 16 residues in the CDR3. Germline V CDR1 and CDR2: SGHTA, FQGNSA. The chain's CDR3 is CASSPSLGTGLTEAFF. As DNA, the CDR3 is TGTGCCAGCAGTCCCTCCCTGGGGACAGGGCTCACTGAAGCTTTCTTT.

The J gene is TRBJ2-2, the V gene TRBV30; the D gene is possibly TRBD1 (5 bases). The CDR3 is made up of 14 amino acids. Trimming stripped 1 base from V and 1 base from J, with 7 bases between. CDR1 is GTSNPN and CDR2 is SVGIG in the germline V gene (reference sequence). CDR3 sequence reads: CAWSGTGNTGELFF. The CDR3 nucleotides are TGTGCCTGGAGTGGAACAGGGAACACCGGGGAGCTGTTTTTT.

The chain combines TRBV6-1 with TRBJ2-1; D is unresolved. Between the trimmed V and J ends, which lost 8 bases and 0 bases, there was a span of 11 bases. CDR3 size: 14 residues. From germline, CDR1 is MNHNS and CDR2 SASEGT. This CDR3 is CASGRASSYNEQFF. DNA of the CDR3: TGTGCCAGCGGCCGAGCAAGCTCCTACAATGAGCAGTTCTTC.

V usage is TRBV10-2 and J usage is TRBJ2-1, with D possibly being TRBD1 (6 bases). The V and J ends lost 0 bases and 3 bases respectively, with 9 bases between them. The CDR3 has 15 residues. Per germline, CDR1 WSHSY and CDR2 SAAADI. CDR3 residues: CASSESAGVYNEQFF. The CDR3 DNA sequence: TGCGCCAGCAGTGAGTCAGCAGGGGTCTACAATGAGCAGTTCTTC.

This clone was counted a few times. The chain is built from TRBV6-5 and TRBJ2-7; 7 nucleotides align to TRBD1. Trimming cost V 10 bases and J 5 bases; bases outside gene matches: 8. The CDR3 extends over 12 amino acids. CDR1 is MNHEY and CDR2 is SVGAGI in the germline V gene. CDR3: CATQGVRNEQYF. The CDR3 DNA reads as TGTGCCACCCAGGGGGTCAGGAACGAGCAGTACTTC.

The chain joins TRBV6-5 to TRBJ1-4; no firm D call. Germline-derived CDR1 and CDR2 are MNHEY and SVGAGI. This CDR3 is built from 15 residues. V lost 0 bases and J lost 8, with 13 bases in between. The CDR3 region is CASSYSLGVGEKLFF. In DNA, the CDR3 is TGTGCCAGCAGTTACTCGCTTGGGGTCGGGGAAAAACTGTTTTTT.

J is TRBJ2-7 and V is TRBV9, with D perhaps matching TRBD1 (6 bases). The ends were cut back, 0 bases at V and 5 bases at J, with 21 bases in the middle. CDR3 length equals 17 residues. Germline V gene data show CDR1 as SGDLS and CDR2 as YYNGEE. The CDR3 DNA sequence: TGTGCCAGCAGCGTAGGGAACAGGGTAAATAGCGTCGACGAGCAGTACTTC. Its translation: CASSVGNRVNSVDEQYF.

The chain joins TRBV5-1 to TRBJ1-6; possibly TRBD1 for D (5 bases). Trimming shortened V by 0 bases and J by 10 bases, and 11 bases separated the two germline ends. The CDR3 runs to 14 residues. The germline V gene encodes CDR1 SGHRS and CDR2 YFSETQ. This CDR3 is CASSLDPWGSPLHF. CDR3 sequence (DNA): TGCGCCAGCAGCTTGGATCCCTGGGGGTCACCCCTCCACTTT.

V is TRBV28 and J is TRBJ1-1, with 7 bases identical to TRBD1. Germline CDR1 MDHEN, CDR2 SYDVKM. J lost 11 bases, V lost 8 bases, and 5 bases had no gene match. This CDR3 spans 10 amino acids. The CDR3 region has the DNA TGTGCCAGCGGACAGGTAGCGGCTTTCTTT. Translated: CASGQVAAFF.

The V gene is TRBV14, the J gene TRBJ1-5; D uncertain. Trimming cost V 4 bases and J 3 bases, with 25 bases left between them. The CDR3 extends over 19 amino acids. From germline, CDR1 is SGHDN and CDR2 FVKESK. Written as DNA, the CDR3 is TGTGCCAGCAGCCCCGTGACAAGGACGTGGGCAACAATCAATCAGCCCCAGCATTTT. Amino acid sequence: CASSPVTRTWATINQPQHF.

The chain couples TRBV23-1 to TRBJ2-7; 10 bases match TRBD1. TRBV23-1 counts as an open reading frame of uncertain function. The CDR3 is made up of 16 amino acids. J was trimmed by 2 bases and V by 4 bases; bases with no gene match: 8. The CDR3, as DNA: TGCGCCAGCAGTCCCCCCGGGACAGGGGTGACCTACGAGCAGTACTTC. Translation gives CASSPPGTGVTYEQYF.

This chain connects TRBV9 to TRBJ2-7; D perhaps matches TRBD2 (6 bases). Germline V gene lookup returns CDR1 SGDLS and CDR2 YYNGEE. Trimming removed 4 bases at V and 3 bases at J, with 23 bases between. This CDR3 has 17 residues. The CDR3 sequence is CASSPGPGGLSYYEQYF. In DNA form, the CDR3 reads TGTGCCAGCAGCCCGGGCCCCGGGGGACTTAGTTACTACGAGCAGTACTTC.

This chain uses TRBV6-5 with TRBJ1-4, with D possibly being TRBD1 (6 bases). There are 13 residues in the CDR3. With 7 bases removed from V and 7 bases from J, the gap between germline ends came to 13 bases. Germline lookup yields CDR1 MNHEY and CDR2 SVGAGI. CDR3 bases: TGTGCCAGCACGAGGGGGTTAGGTGAAAAACTGTTTTTT. Its protein is CASTRGLGEKLFF.

This clone has just a few counts. Other DNA sequences in this sample translate to the same CDR3. V usage is TRBV19 and J usage is TRBJ1-5; D gene uncertain. There are 13 residues in the CDR3. CDR1 LNHDA and CDR2 SQIVND come from the germline V gene (reference sequence). V gave up 0 bases and J gave up 4 bases, with 4 bases separating them. CDR3 in DNA: TGTGCCAGTAGTATAGAGAGTAATCAGCCCCAGCATTTT. It is translated as CASSIESNQPQHF. The whole variable domain, filled in from reference TRBV19 and TRBJ1-5, reads DGGITQSPKYLFRKEGQNVTLSCEQNLNHDAMYWYRQDPGQGLRLIYYSQIVNDFQKGDIAEGYSVSREKKESFPLTVTSAQKNPTAFYLCASSIESNQPQHFGDGTRLSIL.

The V call is TRBV6-5, the J call TRBJ1-1; D not certain. This CDR3 region has 12 residues. Trimming stripped 7 bases from V and 7 bases from J, with 13 bases between. In germline, CDR1 is MNHEY, CDR2 SVGAGI. The CDR3 reads CASIKEGGEAFF. The CDR3 DNA is TGTGCCAGCATCAAGGAAGGCGGTGAAGCTTTCTTT.

The rearrangement links TRBV28 to TRBJ1-2; D possibly corresponds to TRBD1 (6 bases). From germline, CDR1 is MDHEN and CDR2 SYDVKM. V shed 7 bases and J shed 4 bases, with 16 bases lying between them. The CDR3 loop spans 14 amino acids. Here the CDR3 reads CASTDSTGAYGYTF. The CDR3 nucleotides read TGTGCCAGCACCGACAGTACGGGGGCCTATGGCTACACCTTC.

The count of this clone is one. The J gene is TRBJ2-3, the V gene TRBV5-1, with 9 bases identical to TRBD2. This CDR3 is built from 18 residues. Looked up from germline, CDR1 is SGHRS and CDR2 is YFSETQ. J was trimmed by 0 bases and V by 4 bases; bases with no gene match: 12. The CDR3 here is CASSRNPILAGSTDTQYF. CDR3 coding DNA: TGCGCCAGCAGCCGAAACCCTATACTAGCGGGTAGCACAGATACGCAGTATTTT.